Listed here are 23 T cell receptor beta chains from one sample, sequenced in a study of shared clonotypes between healthy human individuals. Measured with immunoSEQ multiplex PCR; TCRdb has only the in-frame clones, and not every one. Of about 680,000 clones listed, 73% are singletons. Sequencing used memory CD4+ T cells sorted from blood. Subset indicated: CD45RA-negative fraction. Receptors were obtained from a woman under 40 in good health.

The chain employs TRBV19 and TRBJ2-1; D unresolved. The V end lost 3 bases, the J end lost 2 bases, and 17 bases lay between the germline ends. The CDR3 has 17 residues. Germline V CDR1 and CDR2: LNHDA, SQIVND (reference sequence). CDR3 protein: CASSIQGPRTTYNEQFF. CDR3 DNA sequence: TGTGCCAGTAGTATTCAAGGTCCCCGAACAACCTACAATGAGCAGTTCTTC. The full variable domain, in which reference TRBV19 and TRBJ2-1 provide the parts outside the CDR3, is DGGITQSPKYLFRKEGQNVTLSCEQNLNHDAMYWYRQDPGQGLRLIYYSQIVNDFQKGDIAEGYSVSREKKESFPLTVTSAQKNPTAFYLCASSIQGPRTTYNEQFFGPGTRLTVL.

The chain links TRBV28 to TRBJ1-5; no clear D. Trimming cost V 7 bases and J 4 bases, with 8 bases left between them. CDR3 length: 12 amino acids. Germline V gene lookup returns CDR1 MDHEN and CDR2 SYDVKM. The CDR3, as DNA: TGTGCCAGCAAGTCGGGGAATCAGCCCCAGCATTTT. Translated: CASKSGNQPQHF.

V gene TRBV28 combines with J gene TRBJ1-2; 8 bases are shared with TRBD1. Germline lookup yields CDR1 MDHEN and CDR2 SYDVKM. V shed 6 bases, J shed 1 base, and the junction held 7 bases outside the gene matches. The CDR3 consists of 15 residues. CDR3 sequence reads: CASSRSDRDNYGYTF. The CDR3 DNA follows: TGTGCCAGCAGCCGTTCGGACAGGGATAACTATGGCTACACCTTC.

V is TRBV4-2 and J is TRBJ2-7, with 11 bases identical to TRBD2. The CDR3 is 15 amino acids. Germline V lookup: CDR1 LGHNA, CDR2 YNFKEQ. Germline trimming cut 5 bases from V and 1 base from J; bases unmatched to any gene: 4. CDR3 loop: CASSTGTSGSYEQYF. CDR3 bases: TGTGCCAGCAGCACTGGGACTAGCGGATCCTACGAGCAGTACTTC.

The rearrangement links TRBV27 to TRBJ2-7; perhaps D is TRBD1 or TRBD2 (5 bases each). The germline V gene encodes CDR1 MNHEY and CDR2 SMNVEV (reference sequence). Trimming took off 6 bases at V and 1 base at J, with 13 bases between the two ends. The CDR3 contains 14 residues. The CDR3 protein is CASRDSGGSYEQYF. CDR3 nucleotides: TGTGCCAGCAGAGACAGCGGCGGGTCCTACGAGCAGTACTTC.

The rearrangement links TRBV10-3 to TRBJ2-1; D gene unclear. Between the trimmed V and J ends, which lost 1 base and 5 bases, there was a span of 12 bases. Germline lookup yields CDR1 ENHRY and CDR2 SYGVKD. The CDR3 runs to 15 residues. The DNA of the CDR3 is TGTGCCATCAGTGAGTTTCGCCGGCAGCACAATGAGCAGTTCTTC. Protein: CAISEFRRQHNEQFF.

This clone occurred a few times. The V call is TRBV6-1, the J call TRBJ1-1; D unresolved. With 0 bases removed from V and 4 bases from J, the gap between germline ends came to 9 bases. This CDR3 is built from 14 residues. Per germline, CDR1 MNHNS and CDR2 SASEGT. This chain's CDR3 is CASSEASRGTEAFF. Written as DNA, the CDR3 is TGTGCCAGCAGTGAAGCGTCTCGGGGCACTGAAGCTTTCTTT.

V usage is TRBV5-1 and J usage is TRBJ2-3; D uncertain. V was trimmed by 1 base and J by 4 bases, leaving 10 bases between them. CDR1 and CDR2 from the germline V gene are SGHRS and YFSETQ. The CDR3 extends over 14 amino acids. CDR3 coding DNA: TGCGCCAGCAGCTTGAGGCCTCGGGCAGATACGCAGTATTTT. Protein: CASSLRPRADTQYF.

Worth noting for this clone: Other nucleotide sequences in the sample specify the same CDR3. This rearrangement joins TRBV2 to TRBJ2-1; 10 bases agree with TRBD2. Germline CDR1 is SNHLY and CDR2 is FYNNEI. The V and J ends lost 4 bases and 3 bases, in that order; junction bases with no gene match: 3. This CDR3 comprises 15 residues. Here the CDR3 reads CASSASGSSYNEQFF. The CDR3 DNA is TGTGCCAGCAGTGCTAGCGGGAGTAGCTACAATGAGCAGTTCTTC. Using reference TRBV2 and TRBJ2-1 for the parts outside the CDR3, the full variable domain is EPEVTQTPSHQVTQMGQEVILRCVPISNHLYFYWYRQILGQKVEFLVSFYNNEISEKSEIFDDQFSVERPDGSNFTLKIRSTKLEDSAMYFCASSASGSSYNEQFFGPGTRLTVL.

As concerns this clone: This may come from a read error, since a much larger clone is one base off. The rearrangement joins TRBV7-9 to TRBJ2-5, with D unresolved. This CDR3 spans 16 amino acids. Germline V lookup: CDR1 SEHNR, CDR2 FQNEAQ (reference sequence). CDR3 sequence (DNA): TGTGTCAGCAGCTTAGATTCCAGGCGGCCGCGAGAGACCCAGTACTTC. This encodes CVSSLDSRRPRETQYF.

In this sample, this clone turned up once. This sequence joins TRBV14 and TRBJ2-7; D might be TRBD1 (6 bases). Trimming cost V 4 bases and J 4 bases, with 11 bases left between them. The CDR3 is made up of 13 amino acids. CDR1 and CDR2 from the germline V gene are SGHDN and FVKESK. DNA of the CDR3: TGTGCCAGCAGCCCTTTGGACAGTTACGAGCAGTACTTC. Translated, it gives CASSPLDSYEQYF.

This chain links TRBV5-1 with TRBJ1-4; the D gene is possibly TRBD1 (6 bases). The CDR3 contains 15 residues. V was trimmed by 2 bases and J by 7 bases, leaving 15 bases between them. Germline values: CDR1 SGHRS, CDR2 YFSETQ. The CDR3 nucleotides read TGCGCCAGCAGCTTACAGGGTAATAAGGGTGAAAAACTGTTTTTT. Translating it yields CASSLQGNKGEKLFF.

This sequence joins TRBV11-2 and TRBJ2-7; tentatively, D is TRBD1 or TRBD2 (5 bases each). Trimming cost V 4 bases and J 2 bases, with 12 bases left between them. Germline loops: CDR1 SGHAT, CDR2 FQNNGV. The CDR3 spans 14 residues. The CDR3 region is CASSSGTSAYEQYF. CDR3 sequence (DNA): TGTGCCAGCAGCTCAGGGACGTCGGCCTACGAGCAGTACTTC.

V gene TRBV20-1 combines with J gene TRBJ1-6, with D perhaps matching TRBD1 (5 bases). In germline, CDR1 is DFQATT, CDR2 SNEGSKA (reference sequence). This CDR3 has 11 amino acids. V was clipped by 4 bases and J by 8 bases, with 6 bases between them. The CDR3 here is CSAMGDSPLHF. The CDR3 DNA follows: TGCAGTGCTATGGGGGATTCACCCCTCCACTTT.

The chain has TRBV6-5 and TRBJ1-1; 9 nucleotides align to TRBD1. This CDR3 has 14 amino acids. V lost 6 bases, J lost 6 bases, and 8 bases stayed unmatched. Per the germline V gene, CDR1 is MNHEY and CDR2 is SVGAGI. The CDR3 loop reads CASRLNRDRAEAFF. The CDR3, as DNA: TGTGCCAGCAGGCTCAACCGGGACAGGGCTGAAGCTTTCTTT.

As DNA, the CDR3 is TGCGCCAGCAGCCAACCCAAGACTAGCCGGGAGCTGTTTTTT. This gives the protein CASSQPKTSRELFF. This chain links TRBV4-1 with TRBJ2-2; 7 positions match TRBD2. CDR3 length: 14 amino acids. The J segment lost 9 bases and the V segment lost 2 bases, leaving 6 bases of the junction unmatched. CDR1 MGHRA and CDR2 YSYEKL come from the germline V gene.

In DNA, the CDR3 is TGCAGCGTTTTTAATTCCCCCGGAGGGACTGAAGCTTTCTTT. Its protein is CSVFNSPGGTEAFF. The rearrangement joins TRBV29-1 to TRBJ1-1; the D is unclear. From germline, CDR1 is SQVTM and CDR2 ANQGSEA. The CDR3 spans 14 residues. The ends were cut back, 5 bases at V and 5 bases at J, with 18 bases in the middle. Complete variable domain (other parts from reference TRBV29-1 and TRBJ1-1): SAVISQKPSRDICQRGTSLTIQCQVDSQVTMMFWYRQQPGQSLTLIATANQGSEATYESGFVIDKFPISRPNLTFSTLTVSNMSPEDSSIYLCSVFNSPGGTEAFFGQGTRLTVV.

In its sample, this clone was seen once. V and J are TRBV19 and TRBJ1-1; perhaps TRBD1 as D (6 bases). V was cut by 9 bases and J by 3 bases, with 8 bases left in between. The CDR3 sequence is 11 residues long. The germline V gene has CDR1 LNHDA and CDR2 SQIVND (reference sequence). The CDR3 DNA reads TGTGCCAGCCGGACAGACACTGAAGCTTTCTTT. This translates into CASRTDTEAFF.

In its sample, this clone was seen a few times. The chain recombines TRBV7-9 with TRBJ2-7; the D is unclear. The CDR3 extends over 12 amino acids. V lost 5 bases and J 6 bases, leaving 11 bases between the germline ends. In germline, CDR1 is SEHNR, CDR2 FQNEAQ (reference sequence). The CDR3 region is CASSQELGEQYF. The DNA of the CDR3 is TGTGCCAGCAGCCAAGAGCTGGGCGAGCAGTACTTC. Full variable domain (remainder filled in from reference TRBV7-9 and TRBJ2-7): DTGVSQNPRHKITKRGQNVTFRCDPISEHNRLYWYRQTLGQGPEFLTYFQNEAQLEKSRLLSDRFSAERPKGSFSTLEIQRTEQGDSAMYLCASSQELGEQYFGPGTRLTVT.

This clone is a singleton in its sample. This chain connects TRBV19 to TRBJ2-1, with D tentatively TRBD2 (5 bases). Deletions cut 2 bases from V and 9 bases from J, with 8 bases between. This CDR3 is built from 12 residues. The germline CDR1 and CDR2 sequences are LNHDA and SQIVND (reference sequence). This CDR3 reads CASSISSTEQFF. DNA for the CDR3: TGTGCCAGTAGTATATCTAGCACTGAGCAGTTCTTC.

This chain uses TRBV5-4 with TRBJ2-7; no clear D. Germline V gene sequence: CDR1 SGHNT, CDR2 YYREEE (reference sequence). This CDR3 comprises 13 residues. With 4 bases removed from V and 9 bases from J, the gap between germline ends came to 17 bases. The DNA for the CDR3 is TGTGCCAGCAGCGAGAGTCCTACGATTGGGCAGTACTTC. It is translated as CASSESPTIGQYF.

V gene TRBV30 combines with J gene TRBJ2-2, with unresolved D. Trimming pared 0 bases from V and 0 bases from J, leaving 14 bases between. The CDR3 contains 17 residues. Germline V gives CDR1 GTSNPN, CDR2 SVGIG (reference sequence). CDR3 in amino acids: CAWSVIGNQANTGELFF. The CDR3 nucleotides read TGTGCCTGGAGTGTGATTGGCAACCAGGCGAACACCGGGGAGCTGTTTTTT.

This clone was observed a single time. The chain has TRBV6-6 and TRBJ2-5; D remains ambiguous. Trimming stripped 5 bases from V and 7 bases from J, with 8 bases between. There are 11 residues in the CDR3. Germline V CDR1 and CDR2: MNHNY, SVGAGI (reference sequence). The chain's CDR3 is CASSNPGTQYF. The CDR3 nucleotides read TGTGCCAGCAGTAACCCTGGGACCCAGTACTTC.